These 24 T cell receptor beta chains came from one sample sequenced in a study of control samples from healthy donors and cancer patients. Repertoires were generated with immunoSEQ multiplex PCR, while TCRdb's copy carries only in-frame clones and drops some. The sample has about 250,000 clones, roughly 87% seen once. Sample: PBMCs. The receptors originated from a woman in her sixties or seventies with lung cancer.

The rearrangement joins TRBV5-1 to TRBJ1-1; D is perhaps TRBD1 (6 bases). There are 15 residues in the CDR3. V lost 3 bases and J 1 base, leaving 13 bases between the germline ends. CDR1 is SGHRS and CDR2 is YFSETQ in the germline V gene. The CDR3, as DNA: TGCGCCAGCAGCTCGTTGGGACACCGGAACACTGAAGCTTTCTTT. It yields the protein CASSSLGHRNTEAFF.

The rearrangement joins TRBV19 to TRBJ1-1; a weak D match, TRBD1 (5 bases). CDR1 and CDR2 (germline): LNHDA, SQIVND (reference sequence). V lost 3 bases and J lost 4, with 9 bases in between. This CDR3 region has 13 residues. The CDR3 DNA sequence: TGTGCCAGTAGTATTGGGACTGGCACTGAAGCTTTCTTT. Amino acids: CASSIGTGTEAFF. Looking up the rest from reference TRBV19 and TRBJ1-1 gives the full variable domain: DGGITQSPKYLFRKEGQNVTLSCEQNLNHDAMYWYRQDPGQGLRLIYYSQIVNDFQKGDIAEGYSVSREKKESFPLTVTSAQKNPTAFYLCASSIGTGTEAFFGQGTRLTVV.

The chain employs TRBV7-2 and TRBJ1-4; D may be TRBD1 (6 bases). The CDR3 is made up of 17 amino acids. The V end was cut by 5 bases, the J end by 3 bases, with 19 bases between. Germline CDR1 SGHTA, CDR2 FQGNSA. The CDR3 nucleotides are TGTGCCAGCAGCCTCATTTATTTCGGGACATCTAATGAAAAACTGTTTTTT. This sequence encodes CASSLIYFGTSNEKLFF.

This clone was seen just once. The genes are TRBV2 and TRBJ1-4; tentatively, D is TRBD1 (5 bases). The V end was cut by 2 bases, the J end by 8 bases, with 9 bases between. Germline CDR1 and CDR2: SNHLY and FYNNEI. This CDR3 contains 13 residues. The CDR3 DNA reads TGTGCCAGCAGTGAACAGGGTCGGGAAAAACTGTTTTTT. It translates to CASSEQGREKLFF.

This clone was seen only once. The J gene is TRBJ2-1, the V gene TRBV5-1; 10 bases match TRBD2. Germline values: CDR1 SGHRS, CDR2 YFSETQ. This CDR3 is 14 amino acids long. V lost 4 bases to trimming and J lost 7 bases; unmatched junction nucleotides: 5. The CDR3, as DNA: TGCGCCAGCAGCATACTAGCGGGAACAAATGAGCAGTTCTTC. Amino acids: CASSILAGTNEQFF.

V is TRBV6-4 and J is TRBJ2-3, with 10 bases aligning to TRBD1. Germline CDR1 and CDR2: MRHNA and SNTAGT. The CDR3 consists of 15 residues. V was clipped by 2 bases and J by 1 base; unmatched bases: 0. The CDR3 protein is CASSDGTGGTDTQYF. CDR3 sequence (DNA): TGTGCCAGCAGTGACGGGACAGGGGGCACAGATACGCAGTATTTT.

This clone was recorded once. The chain has TRBV10-3 and TRBJ2-2; tentative D call: TRBD2 (6 bases). This CDR3 contains 15 residues. V dropped 0 bases and J dropped 6 bases, with 11 bases sitting between them. The germline V gene has CDR1 ENHRY and CDR2 SYGVKD. The CDR3 reads CAISESSEGSGELFF. CDR3 in DNA: TGTGCCATCAGTGAGTCGTCGGAGGGCTCCGGGGAGCTGTTTTTT.

The chain is built from TRBV5-4 and TRBJ1-2; 7 bases agree with TRBD1. Unmatched junction bases numbered 3, after V lost 4 bases and J lost 0 bases. The CDR3 loop spans 14 amino acids. Per germline, CDR1 SGHNT and CDR2 YYREEE (reference sequence). The DNA of the CDR3 is TGTGCCAGCAGCCCCGGGACAGCTAACTATGGCTACACCTTC. Protein sequence: CASSPGTANYGYTF.

This rearrangement joins TRBV4-1 to TRBJ1-5, with D maybe TRBD1 (6 bases). CDR3 length: 13 residues. Germline V gene data show CDR1 as MGHRA and CDR2 as YSYEKL. V was shortened by 2 bases and J by 7 bases, with 9 bases between the two germline ends. The CDR3 nucleotides read TGCGCCAGCAGCCAACCAGGGGACCAGCCCCAGCATTTT. As protein: CASSQPGDQPQHF.

The chain employs TRBV5-1 and TRBJ2-5, with D perhaps TRBD1 (5 bases). Germline V gives CDR1 SGHRS, CDR2 YFSETQ. This CDR3 is 14 amino acids long. The V and J ends lost 4 bases and 5 bases respectively, with 15 bases between them. This chain's CDR3 is CASSLGASAETQYF. In DNA form, the CDR3 reads TGCGCCAGCAGCCTTGGGGCCTCTGCCGAGACCCAGTACTTC.

The chain uses TRBV19 and TRBJ2-4, with a weak D call TRBD2 (7 bases). The CDR3 spans 12 residues. CDR1 is LNHDA, CDR2 SQIVND, per germline (reference sequence). Trimming removed 9 bases at V and 8 bases at J, with 14 bases between. In DNA form, the CDR3 reads TGTGCCAGCGGGGGGCTCGTCGACATTCAGTACTTC. Residues: CASGGLVDIQYF.

The chain carries TRBV7-2 and TRBJ1-1; TRBD1 is a possible D gene (6 bases). CDR1 is SGHTA, CDR2 FQGNSA, per germline. Trimming took 6 bases from V and 1 from J, leaving 15 bases between them. There are 15 residues in the CDR3. The CDR3 loop is CASRGKDSRNTEAFF. CDR3 DNA: TGTGCCAGCAGGGGTAAGGACAGCAGGAACACTGAAGCTTTCTTT.

In the case of this clone: This specimen includes other DNA sequences encoding the same CDR3. V usage is TRBV7-3 and J usage is TRBJ1-1; D possibly corresponds to TRBD1 (6 bases). The CDR3 extends over 13 amino acids. In germline, CDR1 is SGHTA, CDR2 FQGTGA. V gave up 3 bases and J gave up 2 bases, with 7 bases separating them. In nucleotides, the CDR3 is TGTGCCAGCAGCTTCAGGGGTAACACTGAAGCTTTCTTT. It translates to CASSFRGNTEAFF.

The V and J genes are TRBV11-2 and TRBJ1-1; D unclear. The CDR3 has 14 amino acids. Between the trimmed V and J ends, which lost 1 base and 3 bases, there was a span of 9 bases. CDR1 SGHAT and CDR2 FQNNGV come from the germline V gene. The CDR3: CASSLAGRDTEAFF. The CDR3 DNA sequence: TGTGCCAGCAGCTTAGCAGGTCGGGACACTGAAGCTTTCTTT.

This clone was observed a handful of times. The rearrangement links TRBV10-1 to TRBJ2-2, with D possibly being TRBD1 (6 bases). V lost 4 bases and J lost 1, with 10 bases in between. This CDR3 region has 15 residues. The germline CDR1 and CDR2 sequences are WNHNN and SYGVQD (reference sequence). The DNA of the CDR3 is TGCGCCAGCAGTGGTGACAGGTTGAACACCGGGGAGCTGTTTTTT. This translates into CASSGDRLNTGELFF.

This sequence joins TRBV7-2 and TRBJ1-5; D not resolved. This CDR3 has 15 residues. Trimming pared 5 bases from V and 1 base from J, leaving 12 bases between. Germline-derived CDR1 and CDR2 are SGHTA and FQGNSA. CDR3 sequence: CASSADGLSNQPQHF. For the CDR3, the DNA is TGTGCCAGCAGCGCTGACGGCTTGAGCAATCAGCCCCAGCATTTT.

The V and J genes are TRBV5-6 and TRBJ2-3; D is uncertain. This CDR3 spans 14 amino acids. Looked up from germline, CDR1 is SGHDT and CDR2 is YYEEEE. Trimming removed 0 bases at V and 0 bases at J, with 5 bases between. For the CDR3, the DNA is TGTGCCAGCAGCTTGGCAGGTAGCACAGATACGCAGTATTTT. This gives the protein CASSLAGSTDTQYF. Combining the CDR3 with reference TRBV5-6 and TRBJ2-3 gives the whole variable domain DAGVTQSPTHLIKTRGQQVTLRCSPKSGHDTVSWYQQALGQGPQFIFQYYEEEERQRGNFPDRFSGHQFPNYSSELNVNALLLGDSALYLCASSLAGSTDTQYFGPGTRLTVL.

The table lists this clone with a few counts. V usage is TRBV28 and J usage is TRBJ1-3; no definite D call. The ends were cut back, 9 bases at V and 0 bases at J, with 3 bases in the middle. The germline V gene encodes CDR1 MDHEN and CDR2 SYDVKM. The CDR3 runs 11 residues. CDR3 residues: CASYSGNTIYF. The CDR3 nucleotides are TGTGCCAGTTACTCTGGAAACACCATATATTTT.

The V gene is TRBV7-6, the J gene TRBJ2-2, with 7 bases identical to TRBD2. Germline CDR1 and CDR2: SGHVS and FNYEAQ. This CDR3 comprises 16 residues. V shed 6 bases and J 5 bases; nucleotides not matched to a gene: 12. The CDR3 is CASSLSGGGRTGELFF. The CDR3 bases are TGTGCCAGCAGTCTTAGCGGCGGGGGAAGGACCGGGGAGCTGTTTTTT. Filled out from reference TRBV7-6 and TRBJ2-2, the complete variable domain reads GAGVSQSPRYKVTKRGQDVALRCDPISGHVSLYWYRQALGQGPEFLTYFNYEAQQDKSGLPNDRFSAERPEGSISTLTIQRTEQRDSAMYRCASSLSGGGRTGELFFGEGSRLTVL.

The rearrangement links TRBV2 to TRBJ2-5; the D gene is possibly TRBD1 (7 bases). Between the trimmed V and J ends, which lost 4 bases and 4 bases, there was a span of 13 bases. This CDR3 has 14 residues. CDR1 and CDR2 from the germline V gene are SNHLY and FYNNEI. The CDR3, as DNA: TGTGCCAGCAGTGTTCAGGGGGGCGGAGAGACCCAGTACTTC. Amino acid sequence: CASSVQGGGETQYF.

This clone showed up many times. The rearrangement uses TRBV28 and TRBJ2-2, with 7 bases identical to TRBD1. Germline values: CDR1 MDHEN, CDR2 SYDVKM. This CDR3 contains 15 residues. After removal of 2 bases from V and 2 bases from J, the junction contained 2 bases not matched to a gene. CDR3 nucleotides: TGTGCCAGCAGTTTAGGGACAGTAAACACCGGGGAGCTGTTTTTT. Amino acid sequence: CASSLGTVNTGELFF.

J is TRBJ2-7 and V is TRBV5-5; D could derive from TRBD1 or TRBD2 (5 bases each). The CDR3 is 16 amino acids. CDR1 is SGHKS, CDR2 YYEKEE, per germline (reference sequence). Trimming took off 0 bases at V and 2 bases at J, with 15 bases between the two ends. The CDR3 region is CASSLAAEGWAYEQYF. As DNA, the CDR3 is TGTGCCAGCAGCTTGGCGGCAGAGGGGTGGGCCTACGAGCAGTACTTC.

The chain combines TRBV9 with TRBJ2-5; D is unresolved. V lost 3 bases and J lost 2, with 11 bases in between. The CDR3 covers 14 residues. Germline V gene sequence: CDR1 SGDLS, CDR2 YYNGEE. The CDR3 spells CASSDRALQETQYF. The CDR3 nucleotides are TGTGCCAGCAGCGACCGGGCCCTTCAAGAGACCCAGTACTTC.

This clone was detected a few times. The chain couples TRBV5-1 to TRBJ2-7, with TRBD1 identical over 7 bases. V lost 2 bases, J lost 2 bases, and 7 bases stayed unmatched. The CDR3 is 15 amino acids. Germline V lookup: CDR1 SGHRS, CDR2 YFSETQ. The CDR3 loop is CASSFGGTDPYEQYF. CDR3 nucleotides: TGCGCCAGCAGCTTTGGTGGGACAGATCCCTACGAGCAGTACTTC.